A single sample gave rise to the 19 T cell receptor beta chains below, sequenced in a study of PD-1 blockade in classical Hodgkin lymphoma. Clones were sequenced by immunoSEQ multiplex PCR, and TCRdb holds only the in-frame ones, with some missing. This sample has 57,000 or so clones, with roughly nine tenths found just once. The time point is: cycle 4 day 1 (C4D1), after 6 weeks of nivolumab. All patients relapsed after autologous stem cell transplantation, and brentuximab vedotin exposure varied. Sample: peripheral blood mononuclear cells (PBMCs), taken before the fourth cycle of nivolumab. All receptors come from a human donor with classical Hodgkin lymphoma.

CDR3 residues: CASRLPTRAGSYEQYF. CDR3 DNA sequence: TGTGCCAGCAGACTACCGACGAGGGCGGGATCCTACGAGCAGTACTTC. The rearrangement links TRBV6-6 to TRBJ2-7, with D tentatively TRBD2 (6 bases). V lost 6 bases, J lost 1 base, and 19 bases lay in between. Per germline, CDR1 MNHNY and CDR2 SVGAGI (reference sequence). The CDR3 runs 16 residues.

The rearrangement links TRBV6-6 to TRBJ2-1; TRBD1 aligns across 7 bases. The junction had 8 bases not matched to a gene; V was cut back by 1 base and J by 8 bases. This CDR3 contains 15 residues. Per germline, CDR1 MNHNY and CDR2 SVGAGI (reference sequence). Here the CDR3 reads CASSYWAGGYDEQFF. DNA for the CDR3: TGTGCCAGCAGTTACTGGGCAGGGGGTTATGATGAGCAGTTCTTC.

The chain has TRBV7-3 and TRBJ2-1; D is perhaps TRBD1 (6 bases). The CDR3 has 16 residues. Trimming pared 1 base from V and 2 bases from J, leaving 12 bases between. Germline V gene lookup returns CDR1 SGHTA and CDR2 FQGTGA. The CDR3 here is CASSLNAGDTYNEQFF. CDR3 bases: TGTGCCAGCAGCTTAAATGCAGGGGATACCTACAATGAGCAGTTCTTC. Based on the CDR3 plus reference TRBV7-3 and TRBJ2-1, the full variable domain is GAGVSQTPSNKVTEKGKYVELRCDPISGHTALYWYRQSLGQGPEFLIYFQGTGAADDSGLPNDRFFAVRPEGSVSTLKIQRTERGDSAVYLCASSLNAGDTYNEQFFGPGTRLTVL.

The rearrangement uses TRBV5-1 and TRBJ2-1; TRBD1 agrees at 8 bases. Germline values: CDR1 SGHRS, CDR2 YFSETQ. With 4 bases clipped from V and 10 bases from J, the junction kept 4 bases outside the gene matches. The CDR3 is 12 amino acids. The CDR3 DNA is TGCGCCAGCAGCCCGGACAGGGACGAGCAGTTCTTC. This encodes CASSPDRDEQFF.

V is TRBV5-1 and J is TRBJ2-1; D possibly corresponds to TRBD2 (6 bases). This CDR3 is 12 amino acids long. Trimming removed 6 bases from V and 7 bases from J, with 11 bases in between. The V gene's germline CDR1 is SGHRS and CDR2 YFSETQ. The CDR3 sequence: CASTGGFNEQFF. Written as DNA, the CDR3 is TGCGCCAGCACTGGGGGGTTTAATGAGCAGTTCTTC.

The chain has TRBV7-9 and TRBJ1-2; D is uncertain. The ends were cut back, 0 bases at V and 8 bases at J, with 13 bases in the middle. Per germline, CDR1 SEHNR and CDR2 FQNEAQ (reference sequence). The CDR3 contains 14 residues. CDR3 nucleotide sequence: TGTGCCAGCAGCTTAGCATACGGGCTAGAAGGCTACACCTTC. Its translation is CASSLAYGLEGYTF.

This chain uses TRBV30 with TRBJ1-1; D is perhaps TRBD1 (6 bases). Germline V CDR1 and CDR2: GTSNPN, SVGIG (reference sequence). V lost 3 bases and J 7 bases, leaving 21 bases between the germline ends. The CDR3 runs 15 residues. The CDR3 region has the DNA TGTGCCTGGAGAAGGAGGGGGACGGAAGGGGGTGAAGCTTTCTTT. This sequence encodes CAWRRRGTEGGEAFF.

About this clone: Distinct nucleotide sequences in the sample also encode this CDR3. The V and J genes are TRBV5-1 and TRBJ1-4; no clear D. V was pared by 0 bases and J by 5 bases, with 8 bases between. Germline V CDR1 and CDR2: SGHRS, YFSETQ. CDR3 length equals 14 residues. CDR3 loop: CASSLGHDNEKLFF. The CDR3 DNA is TGCGCCAGCAGCTTGGGACATGACAATGAAAAACTGTTTTTT.

The rearrangement uses TRBV6-5 and TRBJ1-5; D is undetermined. This CDR3 is 14 amino acids long. V was clipped by 6 bases and J by 3 bases, with 12 bases between them. Germline V lookup: CDR1 MNHEY, CDR2 SVGAGI. The CDR3 sequence is CASSPLIPNQPQHF. DNA for the CDR3: TGTGCCAGCAGCCCGTTAATCCCCAATCAGCCCCAGCATTTT.

CDR3 in DNA: TGTGCCAGCAGTGAACAGGGTCCGTATGGCTACACCTTC. It yields the protein CASSEQGPYGYTF. The rearrangement joins TRBV2 to TRBJ1-2; D perhaps matches TRBD1 (5 bases). V lost 2 bases and J 5 bases, leaving 9 bases between the germline ends. The germline CDR1 and CDR2 sequences are SNHLY and FYNNEI. This CDR3 spans 13 amino acids. Full variable domain (rest looked up from reference TRBV2 and TRBJ1-2): EPEVTQTPSHQVTQMGQEVILRCVPISNHLYFYWYRQILGQKVEFLVSFYNNEISEKSEIFDDQFSVERPDGSNFTLKIRSTKLEDSAMYFCASSEQGPYGYTFGSGTRLTVV.

This rearrangement joins TRBV5-1 to TRBJ1-3; TRBD1 agrees at 7 bases. CDR1 and CDR2 (germline): SGHRS, YFSETQ. Trimming removed 3 bases from V and 0 bases from J; junction bases left unmatched: 3. CDR3 length: 15 amino acids. The CDR3 DNA reads as TGCGCCAGCAGCTCACAGGGGAGCTCTGGAAACACCATATATTTT. Its protein product is CASSSQGSSGNTIYF. The variable domain in full, completed from reference TRBV5-1 and TRBJ1-3, reads KAGVTQTPRYLIKTRGQQVTLSCSPISGHRSVSWYQQTPGQGLQFLFEYFSETQRNKGNFPGRFSGRQFSNSRSEMNVSTLELGDSALYLCASSSQGSSGNTIYFGEGSWLTVV.

The rearrangement links TRBV5-1 to TRBJ1-5; D is ambiguous. Germline V gene sequence: CDR1 SGHRS, CDR2 YFSETQ. The V and J ends lost 3 bases and 4 bases respectively, with 11 bases between them. CDR3 length: 14 amino acids. DNA of the CDR3: TGCGCCAGCAGCTCCGGGAGTGAAAATCAGCCCCAGCATTTT. Its translation: CASSSGSENQPQHF.

The chain couples TRBV7-9 to TRBJ1-2; D uncertain. The CDR3 has 12 amino acids. V was cut by 4 bases and J by 7 bases, with 10 bases left in between. The V gene's germline CDR1 is SEHNR and CDR2 FQNEAQ (reference sequence). CDR3 nucleotides: TGTGCCAGCAGCTCCGATTTCTTTGGCTACACCTTC. It codes for CASSSDFFGYTF.

V usage is TRBV7-9 and J usage is TRBJ1-1; possibly TRBD1 for D (5 bases). Trimming removed 1 base from V and 3 bases from J, with 6 bases in between. CDR3 length: 13 amino acids. In germline, CDR1 is SEHNR, CDR2 FQNEAQ (reference sequence). The CDR3 coding sequence is TGTGCCAGCAGCTTAGGACAGCACACTGAAGCTTTCTTT. Protein sequence: CASSLGQHTEAFF.

The chain links TRBV5-6 to TRBJ2-5; weak D call: TRBD1 (6 bases). The V gene's germline CDR1 is SGHDT and CDR2 YYEEEE. The CDR3 runs to 19 residues. Trimming pared 0 bases from V and 3 bases from J, leaving 24 bases between. The CDR3 DNA is TGTGCCAGCAGCTTGGGAGGGGGTGTTTCTTATAATCGGGAAGAGACCCAGTACTTC. Encoded protein: CASSLGGGVSYNREETQYF.

The chain uses TRBV7-8 and TRBJ1-1; D is unresolved. This CDR3 is 11 amino acids long. V was cut by 4 bases and J by 7 bases, with 7 bases left in between. The germline V gene has CDR1 SGHVS and CDR2 FQNEAQ. CDR3 residues: CASSSSIEAFF. CDR3 bases: TGTGCCAGCAGCTCCTCTATTGAAGCTTTCTTT.

This clone was picked up one time. V is TRBV4-2 and J is TRBJ2-5; 11 nucleotides match TRBD2. The assigned J gene may be wrong: the sequence end matches TRBJ2-7 better. There are 16 residues in the CDR3. Germline values: CDR1 LGHNA, CDR2 YNFKEQ. DNA of the CDR3: TGTGCCAGCAGCCAAGTATCTAGCGGGGGGCTGTACGAGCAGTACTTC. Translating it yields CASSQVSSGGLYEQYF.

The chain links TRBV28 to TRBJ2-1; D is unresolved. Between the trimmed V and J ends, which lost 5 bases and 6 bases, there was a span of 14 bases. The germline CDR1 and CDR2 sequences are MDHEN and SYDVKM. The CDR3 length is 14 residues. The CDR3 nucleotides read TGTGCCAGCAGTCTGGCAGCATCCCTCAATGAGCAGTTCTTC. As protein: CASSLAASLNEQFF. Filled out from reference TRBV28 and TRBJ2-1, the complete variable domain reads DVKVTQSSRYLVKRTGEKVFLECVQDMDHENMFWYRQDPGLGLRLIYFSYDVKMKEKGDIPEGYSVSREKKERFSLILESASTNQTSMYLCASSLAASLNEQFFGPGTRLTVL.

V usage is TRBV5-1 and J usage is TRBJ2-2; perhaps TRBD1 as D (5 bases). Trimming stripped 6 bases from V and 8 bases from J, with 17 bases between. CDR3 length: 14 amino acids. The V gene's germline CDR1 is SGHRS and CDR2 YFSETQ. DNA of the CDR3: TGCGCCAGCAAGGGGTGGAATTTGGAAGGGGAGCTGTTTTTT. It specifies CASKGWNLEGELFF.